Ten or more counts support the clone carrying this T cell receptor (beta chain). V lost 6 bases and J lost 4, with 16 bases in between. Germline V CDR1 and CDR2: SGHAT, FQNNGV. This CDR3 region has 15 residues. The entry originates in a study of T cells in Graves' hyperthyroidism and ophthalmopathy. Clinical symptoms, serum thyroxine and TRAb, thyroid ultrasound and orbital computed tomography were used for the diagnoses. What was amplified from RNA transcripts were TCR beta CDR3 regions. Researchers ran a first-round RT-PCR on the TCR CDR3 using the HTBI primer set. TCRdb fed the multiplex PCR reads into MiXCR, producing one record per CDR3 protein. The sample records 350,000 to 400,000 distinct CDR3 sequences, 14% to 15% being singletons.

The receptor was isolated from a woman aged 25-40 years with Graves' hyperthyroidism. Specimen: blood. This chain uses TRBV11-2 with TRBJ1-5; D might be TRBD1 (5 bases). The CDR3 is CASSPGTGPNQPQHF. CDR3 nucleotide sequence: TGTGCCAGCAGTCCAGGGACGGGACCAAATCAGCCCCAGCATTTT.